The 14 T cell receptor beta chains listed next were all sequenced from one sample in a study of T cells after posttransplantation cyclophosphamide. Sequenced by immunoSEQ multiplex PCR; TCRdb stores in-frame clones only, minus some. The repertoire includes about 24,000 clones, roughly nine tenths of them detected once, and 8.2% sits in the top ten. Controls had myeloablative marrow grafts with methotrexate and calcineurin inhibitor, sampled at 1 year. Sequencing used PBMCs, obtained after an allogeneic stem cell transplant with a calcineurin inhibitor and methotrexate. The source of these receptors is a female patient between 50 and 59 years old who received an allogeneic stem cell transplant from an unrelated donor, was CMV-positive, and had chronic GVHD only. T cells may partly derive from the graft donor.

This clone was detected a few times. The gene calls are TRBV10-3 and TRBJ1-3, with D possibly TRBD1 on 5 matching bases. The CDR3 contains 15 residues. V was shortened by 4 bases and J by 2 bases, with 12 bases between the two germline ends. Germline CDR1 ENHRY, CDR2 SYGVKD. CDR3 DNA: TGTGCCATCAGTGTGGTCAGGGAAGCTGGAAACACCATATATTTT. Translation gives CAISVVREAGNTIYF.

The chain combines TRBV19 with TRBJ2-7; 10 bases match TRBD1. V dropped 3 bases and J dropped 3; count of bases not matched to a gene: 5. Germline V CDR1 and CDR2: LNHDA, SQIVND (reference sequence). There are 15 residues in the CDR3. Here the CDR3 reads CASSIQGQGLYEQYF. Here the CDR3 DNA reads TGTGCCAGTAGTATTCAGGGACAGGGGCTCTACGAGCAGTACTTC.

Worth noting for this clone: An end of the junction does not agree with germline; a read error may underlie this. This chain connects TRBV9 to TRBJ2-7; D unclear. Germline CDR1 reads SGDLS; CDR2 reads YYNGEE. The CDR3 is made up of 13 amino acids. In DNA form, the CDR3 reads TGTGCCGGCAGCCCTACAGCCCGGAACGAGCAGTACTTC. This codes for CAGSPTARNEQYF.

This CDR3 is CASSLETGDNEKLFF. CDR3 DNA sequence: TGCGCCAGCAGCTTGGAGACAGGGGATAATGAAAAACTGTTTTTT. The V and J genes are TRBV5-1 and TRBJ1-4, with 8 bases aligning to TRBD1. V shed 0 bases and J 4 bases; nucleotides not matched to a gene: 2. The length of the CDR3 is 15 residues. Germline V gene lookup returns CDR1 SGHRS and CDR2 YFSETQ.

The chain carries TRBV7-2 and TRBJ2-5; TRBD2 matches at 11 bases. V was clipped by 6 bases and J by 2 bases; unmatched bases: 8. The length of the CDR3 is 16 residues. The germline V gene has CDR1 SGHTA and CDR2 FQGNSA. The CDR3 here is CASSFRLAGRQETQYF. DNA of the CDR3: TGTGCCAGCAGTTTCAGACTAGCGGGGCGTCAAGAGACCCAGTACTTC. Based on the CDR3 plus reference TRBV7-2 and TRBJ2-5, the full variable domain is GAGVSQSPSNKVTEKGKDVELRCDPISGHTALYWYRQSLGQGLEFLIYFQGNSAPDKSGLPSDRFSAERTGGSVSTLTIQRTQQEDSAVYLCASSFRLAGRQETQYFGPGTRLLVL.

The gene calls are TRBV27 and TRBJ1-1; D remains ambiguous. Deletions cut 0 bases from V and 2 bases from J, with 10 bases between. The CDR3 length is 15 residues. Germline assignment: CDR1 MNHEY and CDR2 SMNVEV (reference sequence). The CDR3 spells CASSLSSRLNTEAFF. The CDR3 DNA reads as TGTGCCAGCAGTTTATCGAGCAGGCTAAACACTGAAGCTTTCTTT.

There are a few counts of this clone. The CDR3 DNA is TGTGCCAGCAGCTTGGATTTGGCGGGACGGGGAAACATTCAGTACTTC. Its protein product is CASSLDLAGRGNIQYF. The genes are TRBV5-4 and TRBJ2-4; weak D call: TRBD2 (6 bases). Germline V gene sequence: CDR1 SGHNT, CDR2 YYREEE (reference sequence). The V end lost 0 bases, the J end lost 6 bases, and 16 bases lay between the germline ends. CDR3 length: 16 residues.

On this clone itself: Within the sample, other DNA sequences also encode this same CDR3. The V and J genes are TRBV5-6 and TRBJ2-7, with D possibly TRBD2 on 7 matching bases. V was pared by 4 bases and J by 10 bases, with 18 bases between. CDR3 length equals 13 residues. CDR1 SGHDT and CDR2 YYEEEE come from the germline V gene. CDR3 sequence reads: CASSLGTTGGQYF. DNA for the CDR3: TGTGCCAGCAGCCTGGGGACAACGGGGGGCCAGTACTTC.

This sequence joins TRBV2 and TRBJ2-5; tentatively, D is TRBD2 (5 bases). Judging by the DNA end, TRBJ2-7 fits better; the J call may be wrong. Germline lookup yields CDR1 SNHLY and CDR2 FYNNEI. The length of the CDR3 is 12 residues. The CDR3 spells CASIGLLSEQYF. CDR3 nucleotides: TGTGCCAGCATCGGACTCCTCTCCGAGCAGTACTTC.

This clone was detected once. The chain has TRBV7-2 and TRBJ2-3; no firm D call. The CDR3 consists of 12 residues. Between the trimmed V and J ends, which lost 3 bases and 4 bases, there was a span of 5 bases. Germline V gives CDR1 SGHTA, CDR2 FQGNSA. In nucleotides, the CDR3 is TGTGCCAGCAGCTTTACATCAGATACGCAGTATTTT. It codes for CASSFTSDTQYF.

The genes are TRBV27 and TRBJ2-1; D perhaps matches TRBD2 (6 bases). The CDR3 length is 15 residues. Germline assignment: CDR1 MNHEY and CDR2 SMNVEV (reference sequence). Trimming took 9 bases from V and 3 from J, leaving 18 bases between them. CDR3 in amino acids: CASLPGGRGYNEQFF. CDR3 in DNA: TGTGCCAGTCTGCCTGGGGGGAGAGGCTACAATGAGCAGTTCTTC.

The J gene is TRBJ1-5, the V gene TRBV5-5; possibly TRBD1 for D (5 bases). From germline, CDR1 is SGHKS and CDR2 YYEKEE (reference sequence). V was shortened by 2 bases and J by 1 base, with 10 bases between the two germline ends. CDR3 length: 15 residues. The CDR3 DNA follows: TGTGCCAGCAGCTTAGGGGCCCGGAGCAATCAGCCCCAGCATTTT. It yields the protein CASSLGARSNQPQHF.

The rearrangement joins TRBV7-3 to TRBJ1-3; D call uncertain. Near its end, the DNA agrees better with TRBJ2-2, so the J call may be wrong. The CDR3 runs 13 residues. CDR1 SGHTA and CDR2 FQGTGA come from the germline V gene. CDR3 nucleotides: TGTGCCAGCAGCTCCCGACTGACCGGGGAGCTGTTTTTT. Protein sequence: CASSSRLTGELFF.

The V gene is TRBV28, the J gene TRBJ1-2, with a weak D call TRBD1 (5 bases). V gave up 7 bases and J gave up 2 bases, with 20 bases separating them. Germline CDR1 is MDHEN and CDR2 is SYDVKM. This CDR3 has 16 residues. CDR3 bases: TGTGCCAGCACACCCAGCCGCTGGGGGGACAACTATGGCTACACCTTC. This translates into CASTPSRWGDNYGYTF.